Below, 7 T cell receptor beta chains from the same sample are listed, as sequenced in a study of cytomegalovirus exposure and HLA in healthy donors. It was with 60 Vbeta and 13 Jbeta primers that the PCR ran. Generated by immunoSEQ multiplex PCR, the TCRdb table keeps only in-frame clones and is missing some. The table has 30,000 to 40,000 clones, roughly 88% seen once. The sample comprised PBMCs. The receptors were sampled from a woman in her thirties or forties in good health and CMV-seropositive.

The table lists this clone with a few counts. This chain joins TRBV7-2 and TRBJ2-3; 7 nucleotides match TRBD2. With 0 bases clipped from V and 8 bases from J, the junction kept 8 bases outside the gene matches. Germline V gene data show CDR1 as SGHTA and CDR2 as FQGNSA. The CDR3 covers 15 residues. CDR3 sequence (DNA): TGTGCCAGCAGCTTAGCGGGGGGGTATGGTACTACGCAGTATTTT. Encoded protein: CASSLAGGYGTTQYF.

This clone was seen a few times. The CDR3 region has the DNA TGTGCCAGCGGCGAGACAGCGTATGGCTACACCTTC. Encoded protein: CASGETAYGYTF. The chain is built from TRBV5-6 and TRBJ1-2, with D perhaps TRBD1 (5 bases). Germline lookup yields CDR1 SGHDT and CDR2 YYEEEE. The CDR3 spans 12 residues. V dropped 7 bases and J dropped 5 bases, with 12 bases sitting between them.

Here the CDR3 reads CAWSVQTYEQYF. CDR3 nucleotides: TGTGCCTGGAGTGTCCAGACCTACGAGCAGTACTTC. V usage is TRBV30 and J usage is TRBJ2-7; D remains unclear. The CDR3 extends over 12 amino acids. Germline values: CDR1 GTSNPN, CDR2 SVGIG (reference sequence). The germline V and J ends were trimmed by 0 bases and 2 bases, with 5 bases remaining between them.

This clone was observed many times. At one end the junction does not follow the germline gene, possibly because of a read error. The J gene is TRBJ2-7, the V gene TRBV11-2; D might be TRBD1 (6 bases). Germline V gives CDR1 SGHAT, CDR2 FQNNGV. The CDR3 loop spans 15 amino acids. CDR3 residues: CASSQDLGGWYEQYF. CDR3 DNA sequence: TGCGCCAGCAGCCAAGATCTAGGGGGATGGTACGAGCAGTACTTC.

With regard to this clone: The same CDR3 is also encoded by other DNA sequences in this sample. This rearrangement joins TRBV19 to TRBJ1-1, with a possible D match to TRBD1 (6 bases). There are 13 residues in the CDR3. The germline V and J ends were trimmed by 6 bases and 1 base, with 9 bases remaining between them. Germline CDR1 reads LNHDA; CDR2 reads SQIVND (reference sequence). Written as DNA, the CDR3 is TGTGCCAGTAGCACGACAGGGAACACTGAAGCTTTCTTT. It codes for CASSTTGNTEAFF.

The chain is built from TRBV11-3 and TRBJ2-2; TRBD1 is a possible D gene (6 bases). Trimming stripped 6 bases from V and 4 bases from J, with 12 bases between. Germline V gives CDR1 SGHNT, CDR2 YENEEA. The CDR3 has 14 residues. For the CDR3, the DNA is TGTGCCAGCAGGCCGGACAGACTCACCGGGGAGCTGTTTTTT. Its translation: CASRPDRLTGELFF.

This chain uses TRBV5-1 with TRBJ2-5; tentative D call: TRBD1 (6 bases). With the DNA end fitting TRBJ2-7 better, the J assignment may be wrong. CDR1 is SGHRS and CDR2 is YFSETQ in the germline V gene. This CDR3 comprises 16 residues. CDR3 nucleotides: TGCGCCAGCAGCTGGGGGCAGGGGCTTGACTCCTACGAGCAGTACTTC. It translates to CASSWGQGLDSYEQYF.